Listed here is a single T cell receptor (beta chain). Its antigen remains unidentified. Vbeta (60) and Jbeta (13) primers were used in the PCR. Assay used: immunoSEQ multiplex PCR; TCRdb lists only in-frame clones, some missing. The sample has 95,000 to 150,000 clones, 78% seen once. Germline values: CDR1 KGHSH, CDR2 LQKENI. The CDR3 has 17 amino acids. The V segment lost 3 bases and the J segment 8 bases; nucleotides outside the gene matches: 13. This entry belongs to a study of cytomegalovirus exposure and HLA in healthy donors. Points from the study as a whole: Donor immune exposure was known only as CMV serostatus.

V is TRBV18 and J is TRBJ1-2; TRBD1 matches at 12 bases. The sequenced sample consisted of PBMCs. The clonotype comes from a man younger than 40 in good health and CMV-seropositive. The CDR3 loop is CASSPDSMGQGARGYTF. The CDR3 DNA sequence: TGTGCCAGCTCACCTGACTCGATGGGACAGGGGGCTCGAGGCTACACCTTC.